This entry lists 25 T cell receptor beta chains sequenced from one sample in a study of identical twins. TCRdb recomputed calls from the 5' RACE reads with MiXCR, one row per CDR3 protein. This sample carries approximately 600,000 distinct CDR3 sequences, approximately 9.6% of them seen once, and the ten largest clones take around 3.1%. The same specimen was also included in a second study, on yellow fever vaccine responses in identical twins.

Specimen: PBMCs. These receptors were obtained from a woman aged 18-35 years in good health.

In this sample, this clonotype turned up many times. V and J are TRBV6-2 or TRBV6-3 and TRBJ1-1; the D is unclear. V was clipped by 10 bases and J by 5 bases, with 11 bases between them. The length of the CDR3 is 11 residues. The germline CDR1 and CDR2 sequences are MNHEY and SVGEGT. The CDR3 nucleotides are TGTGCCACTGTCCTCGGGACTGAAGCTTTCTTT. It specifies CATVLGTEAFF.

The table lists this clonotype with many counts. The genes are TRBV5-1 and TRBJ2-2; 7 bases map to TRBD2. After removal of 5 bases from V and 1 base from J, the junction contained 5 bases not matched to a gene. This CDR3 region has 15 residues. From germline, CDR1 is SGHRS and CDR2 YFSETQ. The CDR3 nucleotides read TGCGCCAGCAGTTCGCAGCGGGGGAACACCGGGGAGCTGTTTTTT. Its translation: CASSSQRGNTGELFF.

This clonotype came up many times. The V gene is TRBV29-1, the J gene TRBJ2-2; D may be TRBD1 (6 bases). CDR3 length: 15 amino acids. V was clipped by 5 bases and J by 0 bases, with 13 bases between them. Germline CDR1 SQVTM, CDR2 ANQGSEA. CDR3 sequence (DNA): TGCAGCGTTACCTCCGGGACACCGAACACCGGGGAGCTGTTTTTT. As protein: CSVTSGTPNTGELFF.

In this sample, this clonotype turned up many times. The gene calls are TRBV5-1 and TRBJ1-1; weak D call: TRBD1 (6 bases). Germline-derived CDR1 and CDR2 are SGHRS and YFSETQ. The V gene lost 4 bases and the J gene lost 3 bases, with 16 bases spanning the gap. This CDR3 has 15 residues. CDR3 sequence (DNA): TGCGCCAGCAGCCCAACCGGGACATTGGACACTGAAGCTTTCTTT. Translated: CASSPTGTLDTEAFF. Full variable domain (rest looked up from reference TRBV5-1 and TRBJ1-1): KAGVTQTPRYLIKTRGQQVTLSCSPISGHRSVSWYQQTPGQGLQFLFEYFSETQRNKGNFPGRFSGRQFSNSRSEMNVSTLELGDSALYLCASSPTGTLDTEAFFGQGTRLTVV.

This clonotype was recorded many times. The rearrangement joins TRBV7-8 to TRBJ2-5; perhaps TRBD1 as D (6 bases). The CDR3 runs 15 residues. Between the trimmed V and J ends, which lost 5 bases and 1 base, there was a span of 14 bases. The germline V gene encodes CDR1 SGHVS and CDR2 FQNEAQ. CDR3 amino acids: CASSVEQGTQETQYF. In nucleotides, the CDR3 is TGTGCCAGCAGCGTGGAACAGGGTACCCAAGAGACCCAGTACTTC. Variable domain in full (rest from reference TRBV7-8 and TRBJ2-5): GAGVSQSPRYKVAKRGQDVALRCDPISGHVSLFWYQQALGQGPEFLTYFQNEAQLDKSGLPSDRFFAERPEGSVSTLKIQRTQQEDSAVYLCASSVEQGTQETQYFGPGTRLLVL.

The genes are TRBV29-1 and TRBJ2-7, with 11 bases aligning to TRBD1. J gave up 7 bases and V 6 bases, and 8 bases lay outside the gene matches. CDR3 length: 13 amino acids. Germline-derived CDR1 and CDR2 are SQVTM and ANQGSEA. CDR3 bases: TGCAGCGTCTCTGGGGACAGGGGGGATGAGCAGTACTTC. The encoded protein is CSVSGDRGDEQYF.

This clonotype was recorded a few times. This chain links TRBV11-2 with TRBJ2-3, with 14 nucleotides matching TRBD2. Per germline, CDR1 SGHAT and CDR2 FQNNGV. The CDR3 runs to 20 residues. The V and J ends lost 2 bases and 5 bases, in that order; junction bases with no gene match: 15. DNA of the CDR3: TGTGCCAGCAGCTTACACTTGGGACTAGCGGGGGCCTTTTTTATAGATACGCAGTATTTT. Translation gives CASSLHLGLAGAFFIDTQYF.

This clonotype has just a few counts. The chain combines TRBV15 with TRBJ2-3; possibly TRBD2 for D (6 bases). Trimming pared 0 bases from V and 6 bases from J, leaving 16 bases between. The CDR3 spans 16 residues. Per the germline V gene, CDR1 is LNHNV and CDR2 is YYDKDF (reference sequence). DNA of the CDR3: TGTGCCACCAGCAGAGATTTGACGGGAGCAACGGATACGCAGTATTTT. Its translation: CATSRDLTGATDTQYF.

This clonotype was observed many times. The V gene is TRBV4-2, the J gene TRBJ2-7, with D possibly being TRBD1 (7 bases). CDR3 length: 16 residues. From germline, CDR1 is LGHNA and CDR2 YNFKEQ. Trimming removed 0 bases from V and 0 bases from J, with 12 bases in between. The CDR3 reads CASSQEGGDSSYEQYF. The CDR3 DNA reads TGTGCCAGCAGCCAAGAAGGAGGGGACAGCTCCTACGAGCAGTACTTC.

This chain connects TRBV28 to TRBJ2-2; 8 bases are a match to TRBD1. V lost 2 bases and J lost 4; bases outside the gene matches: 3. This CDR3 comprises 15 residues. Germline V gene lookup returns CDR1 MDHEN and CDR2 SYDVKM. For the CDR3, the DNA is TGTGCCAGCAGTTTACAGGGGGCCGGCACCGGGGAGCTGTTTTTT. Amino acids: CASSLQGAGTGELFF.

This clonotype appeared many times. The chain couples TRBV18 to TRBJ2-3, with D tentatively TRBD1 or TRBD2 (6 bases each). V lost 1 base, J lost 3 bases, and 14 bases lay in between. Germline loops: CDR1 KGHSH, CDR2 LQKENI. This CDR3 is built from 16 residues. CDR3 sequence reads: CASSPQLDSGTDTQYF. The CDR3 DNA reads as TGTGCCAGCTCACCACAGTTGGACAGCGGGACAGATACGCAGTATTTT.

This clonotype was counted only a few times. The gene calls are TRBV28 and TRBJ2-1; the D is unclear. CDR1 is MDHEN and CDR2 is SYDVKM in the germline V gene. V was clipped by 2 bases and J by 10 bases, with 9 bases between them. The CDR3 totals 12 residues. The CDR3 region is CASSLGLGEQFF. CDR3 DNA sequence: TGTGCCAGCAGTTTAGGTCTGGGGGAGCAGTTCTTC.

The chain links TRBV9 to TRBJ2-3; 7 nucleotides align to TRBD2. This CDR3 spans 16 amino acids. Unmatched junction bases numbered 6, after V lost 0 bases and J lost 2 bases. Germline assignment: CDR1 SGDLS and CDR2 YYNGEE. The DNA for the CDR3 is TGTGCCAGCAGCGTAGTTCCTAGCGGAAACACAGATACGCAGTATTTT. Protein product: CASSVVPSGNTDTQYF.

The chain carries TRBV18 and TRBJ2-1, with 9 bases identical to TRBD2. This CDR3 spans 16 amino acids. V lost 0 bases to trimming and J lost 4 bases; unmatched junction nucleotides: 4. Germline V gene lookup returns CDR1 KGHSH and CDR2 LQKENI. The CDR3 DNA is TGTGCCAGCTCACCACCTTCCGCGGGAGGGTACAATGAGCAGTTCTTC. Its protein is CASSPPSAGGYNEQFF.

In this sample, this clonotype turned up many times. This sequence joins TRBV12-3 or TRBV12-4 and TRBJ2-1, with unresolved D. The V end lost 6 bases, the J end lost 9 bases, and 9 bases lay between the germline ends. The CDR3 consists of 11 residues. The CDR3 DNA is TGTGCCAGCAGCCCTAGTCGTGAGCAGTTCTTC. Translation: CASSPSREQFF.

This clonotype turned up a few times. The chain is built from TRBV28 and TRBJ2-5, with a possible D match to TRBD1 (6 bases). CDR1 MDHEN and CDR2 SYDVKM come from the germline V gene. The CDR3 contains 14 residues. The V end lost 3 bases, the J end lost 4 bases, and 12 bases lay between the germline ends. In DNA, the CDR3 is TGTGCCAGCAGTTTTCTCCACAGGGCAGAGACCCAGTACTTC. Translating it yields CASSFLHRAETQYF.

This clonotype was seen ten or more times. The genes are TRBV7-2 and TRBJ2-4; 7 nucleotides match TRBD1. The V and J ends lost 4 bases and 3 bases, in that order; junction bases with no gene match: 9. Germline CDR1 SGHTA, CDR2 FQGNSA. The CDR3 sequence is 16 residues long. CDR3 amino acids: CASSSQGVRGKNIQYF. The CDR3 DNA follows: TGTGCCAGCAGCTCCCAGGGGGTTCGGGGCAAAAACATTCAGTACTTC. Complete variable domain (other parts from reference TRBV7-2 and TRBJ2-4): GAGVSQSPSNKVTEKGKDVELRCDPISGHTALYWYRQSLGQGLEFLIYFQGNSAPDKSGLPSDRFSAERTGGSVSTLTIQRTQQEDSAVYLCASSSQGVRGKNIQYFGAGTRLSVL.

V is TRBV12-3 or TRBV12-4 and J is TRBJ2-3; 7 positions agree with TRBD1. V gave up 4 bases and J gave up 8 bases; unmatched junction bases: 6. The CDR3 has 13 amino acids. This chain's CDR3 is CASSYDRAVTQYF. The CDR3 nucleotides read TGTGCCAGCAGTTACGACAGGGCAGTTACGCAGTATTTT.

The chain has TRBV11-2 and TRBJ2-1; 11 bases fit TRBD2. Germline CDR1 reads SGHAT; CDR2 reads FQNNGV. V gave up 4 bases and J gave up 3 bases; unmatched junction bases: 5. CDR3 length: 16 amino acids. The CDR3 loop is CASSSAGLAVYNEQFF. CDR3 DNA: TGTGCCAGCAGCTCAGCGGGACTAGCGGTCTACAATGAGCAGTTCTTC.

This clonotype appeared many times. The chain couples TRBV20-1 to TRBJ2-5; 7 bases are shared with TRBD1. The CDR3 sequence is 14 residues long. Germline V gene lookup returns CDR1 DFQATT and CDR2 SNEGSKA (reference sequence). V shed 3 bases, J shed 3 bases, and the junction held 7 bases outside the gene matches. CDR3 DNA sequence: TGCAGTGCTAGGGGACAGTCCCTAAAAGAGACCCAGTACTTC. Translating gives CSARGQSLKETQYF.

This sequence joins TRBV7-8 and TRBJ2-1; TRBD1 matches at 11 bases. Germline V lookup: CDR1 SGHVS, CDR2 FQNEAQ. The CDR3 loop spans 14 amino acids. Trimming cost V 8 bases and J 8 bases; bases outside gene matches: 8. The DNA for the CDR3 is TGTGCCAGCGTAAGGACAGGGGGCCTGGATGAGCAGTTCTTC. Translation gives CASVRTGGLDEQFF.

This clonotype was seen more than once but under ten times. This chain joins TRBV4-2 and TRBJ1-1, with 7 bases lining up with TRBD1. The V and J ends lost 3 bases and 9 bases, in that order; junction bases with no gene match: 10. This CDR3 region has 14 residues. CDR1 and CDR2 from the germline V gene are LGHNA and YNFKEQ. The CDR3 coding sequence is TGTGCCAGCAGCCACAACAGGGGTAAGGAGCAAGCTTTCTTT. Translated, it gives CASSHNRGKEQAFF.

Only a few counts were recorded for this clonotype. The V gene is TRBV10-1, the J gene TRBJ2-3; D is perhaps TRBD1 (6 bases). Per the germline V gene, CDR1 is WNHNN and CDR2 is SYGVQD (reference sequence). This CDR3 is 15 amino acids long. V was trimmed by 3 bases and J by 4 bases, leaving 14 bases between them. CDR3: CASSESGQTSDTQYF. The CDR3 DNA reads TGCGCCAGCAGTGAATCGGGACAAACTTCAGATACGCAGTATTTT.

This clonotype has a count of ten or more. The rearrangement uses TRBV12-3 or TRBV12-4 and TRBJ2-7; perhaps TRBD1 as D (6 bases). The V end was cut by 3 bases, the J end by 3 bases, with 15 bases between. The CDR3 runs to 15 residues. CDR3 loop: CASSFGGQLYYEQYF. The CDR3 nucleotides are TGTGCCAGCAGTTTTGGTGGACAGCTCTACTACGAGCAGTACTTC.

The CDR3: CSARVAGGHNEQFF. The CDR3 DNA sequence: TGCAGTGCTAGAGTAGCGGGAGGTCACAATGAGCAGTTCTTC. This rearrangement joins TRBV20-1 to TRBJ2-1, with 10 nucleotides matching TRBD2. The V gene end was trimmed by 1 base and the J gene end by 5 bases; junction bases not matched to a gene: 2. The CDR3 is 14 residues long. Germline V gene data show CDR1 as DFQATT and CDR2 as SNEGSKA (reference sequence).